This TCR beta chain comes out of a study of blood T cell repertoires in COVID-19 (dated by TCRdb to between 2020 and 2021). About the full investigation: Samples from collaborators originated in the United States, Italy and Spain and spanned both the acute and convalescent phases of COVID-19. The dataset comprised deeply sampled blood TCRbeta repertoires from subjects exposed to, actively infected with, or recovered from COVID-19. A freely available public database, intended as a resource for researchers studying the immune response to SARS-CoV-2, is where the repertoires were released. Nearly every sample came with metadata listing a de-identified subject ID, COVID-19 status, age in years and sex. The prospective study material was composed of cDNA or gDNA derived from T cells, B-cell-depleted T cells, or PBMCs. The samples were drawn from the first 160 participants of the ongoing ImmuneRACE study and from 1,254 subjects provided by 6 global collaborators. Where HLA class I and class II types were available, the types were taken from metadata supplied by the sample provider, not from assay-based typing.

This clone occurred a few times. Its binding antigen is unknown. No much larger clone exists at a distance of one base, and base qualities are not known. For CDR1 and CDR2, the germline V gene lists SGHDT and YYEEEE. V sheds 0 bases and J sheds 6 bases, leaving 12 bases between their ends. Reading from cysteine to phenylalanine, the CDR3 counts 14 amino acids. Only the CDR3 region is kept as DNA, spanning 42 bases read in frame from base 1. General study outcomes and caveats: The amount of clinical and demographic metadata varied by source and participant and was provided uncurated.

At one collaborating source in Seattle, patients were enrolled during active infection and were followed longitudinally through the course of disease. Collaborating institutions collected whole blood in K2EDTA tubes following their own protocols. For TCRbeta analysis, collaborator samples were shipped as frozen whole blood, as isolated PBMCs, or as DNA extracted from either sample type. TCRbeta CDR3 regions were amplified from genomic DNA using the immunoSEQ Assay, a bias-controlled multiplex PCR. In the original analysis: The number of nucleated cells in each sample was estimated by amplification of reference gene primers within the assay. To quantify the absolute abundance of each unique TCRbeta CDR3 rearrangement, sequence reads were collapsed and filtered. For each sample, productive Simpson clonality was calculated as the square root of Simpson's diversity index over productive rearrangements. TCRdb stores this immuneACCESS table with in-frame sequences only. Part of the clones is absent; in the studies checked, under half of the shortfall reflects unresolved V genes, and no reason is known for the rest. That table supplies the V and J calls and clone size; D and trimming were determined from the DNA. The sample profile shows approximately 500,000 clones; 85% to 90% of them were found once. Roughly 8.3% of the sample goes to the ten largest clones.

The origin of this receptor is a woman between 50 and 59 years old with COVID-19, enrolled during active disease. This sequence uses TRBV5-6 and TRBJ1-2; possibly the D gene is TRBD1, per 5 matching bases. What was sequenced was peripheral blood. Here the CDR3 is given as CASSLAGYQNGYTF. The nucleotides are TGTGCCAGCAGCTTGGCAGGGTATCAGAATGGCTACACCTTC.